This T cell receptor (beta chain) emerged from a study of PD-1 blockade in classical Hodgkin lymphoma. Time point indicated: newly diagnosed, previously untreated cHL patient sample. The table came from immunoSEQ multiplex PCR; TCRdb's copy has only in-frame clones and leaves some out. The data contain 70,000 or so clones, more than 85% of them singletons. Germline CDR1 is SNHLY and CDR2 is FYNNEI. This CDR3 is 14 amino acids long. Between the trimmed V and J ends, which lost 8 bases and 2 bases, there was a span of 16 bases. Study results and limitations: Baseline TCR diversity was reportedly lower in newly diagnosed patients than in healthy donors. It was reported as lower still in relapsed/refractory patients.

This clone was seen just once. Its target is unknown. The source material was peripheral blood mononuclear cells (PBMCs). This TCR came from a human donor with classical Hodgkin lymphoma. The gene calls are TRBV2 and TRBJ2-7; no firm D call. The CDR3 region is CASCPSVYPYEQYF. CDR3 bases: TGTGCCAGCTGCCCCTCAGTTTACCCCTACGAGCAGTACTTC.